The 28 T cell receptor beta chains listed next were all sequenced from one sample in a study of identical twins. TCRdb reprocessed the 5' RACE reads with MiXCR, giving one entry per CDR3 protein. The sample records some 600,000 distinct CDR3 sequences, roughly 7.2% being singletons. These data were also filed under a second study, of yellow fever vaccine responses in identical twins.

Sequenced: PBMCs. These receptors all come from a young woman in good health.

This clonotype was detected only a few times. V is TRBV2 and J is TRBJ2-1, with D maybe TRBD2 (6 bases). Germline V CDR1 and CDR2: SNHLY, FYNNEI. The CDR3 has 15 amino acids. Trimming removed 6 bases at V and 2 bases at J, with 14 bases between. The DNA of the CDR3 is TGTGCCAGCAGCGTTACAGGCGGGGCCTACAATGAGCAGTTCTTC. Translating it yields CASSVTGGAYNEQFF. Together with reference TRBV2 and TRBJ2-1, the CDR3 gives the full variable domain: EPEVTQTPSHQVTQMGQEVILRCVPISNHLYFYWYRQILGQKVEFLVSFYNNEISEKSEIFDDQFSVERPDGSNFTLKIRSTKLEDSAMYFCASSVTGGAYNEQFFGPGTRLTVL.

The V gene is TRBV2, the J gene TRBJ2-1; D is unresolved. V was shortened by 3 bases and J by 2 bases, with 5 bases between the two germline ends. The CDR3 loop spans 13 amino acids. CDR1 and CDR2 from the germline V gene are SNHLY and FYNNEI. The CDR3: CASSDYPYNEQFF. CDR3 DNA: TGTGCCAGCAGTGACTACCCCTACAATGAGCAGTTCTTC.

This chain joins TRBV7-8 and TRBJ2-1, with D possibly TRBD2 on 6 matching bases. The CDR3 spans 16 residues. V lost 5 bases and J lost 0, with 14 bases in between. Germline V gene sequence: CDR1 SGHVS, CDR2 FQNEAQ. The CDR3 DNA follows: TGTGCCAGCAGCACCTTCGGGGACTCCTCCTACAATGAGCAGTTCTTC. Its protein product is CASSTFGDSSYNEQFF.

This clonotype was observed a handful of times. The rearrangement links TRBV12-3 or TRBV12-4 to TRBJ1-3; D perhaps matches TRBD1 (6 bases). Trimming pared 5 bases from V and 4 bases from J, leaving 12 bases between. This CDR3 has 14 residues. DNA of the CDR3: TGTGCCAGCAGTCATACAGGGTCCGGAAACACCATATATTTT. Translation: CASSHTGSGNTIYF.

This rearrangement joins TRBV7-9 to TRBJ1-5, with D perhaps TRBD1 (5 bases). Trimming stripped 10 bases from V and 0 bases from J, with 19 bases between. Germline lookup yields CDR1 SEHNR and CDR2 FQNEAQ (reference sequence). The CDR3 spans 16 residues. This CDR3 reads CATESLGDGSNQPQHF. The DNA of the CDR3 is TGTGCCACCGAAAGCTTAGGGGACGGTAGCAATCAGCCCCAGCATTTT.

This clonotype was detected a few times. The J gene is TRBJ2-3, the V gene TRBV5-1; 7 nucleotides agree with TRBD1. Unmatched junction bases numbered 4, after V lost 1 base and J lost 5 bases. Germline CDR1 SGHRS, CDR2 YFSETQ. This CDR3 has 14 amino acids. CDR3: CASSLPQGRDTQYF. In nucleotides, the CDR3 is TGCGCCAGCAGCTTGCCACAGGGGAGAGATACGCAGTATTTT. The full variable domain, its missing parts supplied by reference TRBV5-1 and TRBJ2-3, is KAGVTQTPRYLIKTRGQQVTLSCSPISGHRSVSWYQQTPGQGLQFLFEYFSETQRNKGNFPGRFSGRQFSNSRSEMNVSTLELGDSALYLCASSLPQGRDTQYFGPGTRLTVL.

This clonotype was observed at least ten times. The rearrangement joins TRBV15 to TRBJ2-2, with D maybe TRBD1 (5 bases). CDR3 size: 17 residues. CDR1 is LNHNV, CDR2 YYDKDF, per germline (reference sequence). The V end was cut by 0 bases, the J end by 7 bases, with 18 bases between. CDR3 sequence (DNA): TGTGCCACCAGCAGAGATTTAATAGTTGGGGCCGGCGGGGAGCTGTTTTTT. It yields the protein CATSRDLIVGAGGELFF.

This clonotype was counted a few times. The J gene is TRBJ2-3, the V gene TRBV24-1; unclear D gene. V lost 1 base and J 4 bases, leaving 8 bases between the germline ends. Germline assignment: CDR1 KGHDR and CDR2 SFDVKD. The CDR3 extends over 14 amino acids. Here the CDR3 DNA reads TGTGCCACCAGTGATTTTTTTATGGCAGATACGCAGTATTTT. Amino acid sequence: CATSDFFMADTQYF.

This clonotype occurred a few times. The chain combines TRBV18 with TRBJ2-1, with 9 bases that match TRBD2. Trimming at V came to 2 bases and at J to 1 base, leaving 6 bases not matched to a gene. The germline V gene encodes CDR1 KGHSH and CDR2 LQKENI. The CDR3 consists of 17 residues. The CDR3 DNA sequence: TGTGCCAGCTCACCAGACACTAGCGGGTGGTCCTACAATGAGCAGTTCTTC. This codes for CASSPDTSGWSYNEQFF. The whole variable domain, remainder taken from reference TRBV18 and TRBJ2-1, is NAGVMQNPRHLVRRRGQEARLRCSPMKGHSHVYWYRQLPEEGLKFMVYLQKENIIDESGMPKERFSAEFPKEGPSILRIQQVVRGDSAAYFCASSPDTSGWSYNEQFFGPGTRLTVL.

This clonotype was observed a few times. V gene TRBV20-1 combines with J gene TRBJ1-2; D perhaps matches TRBD1 (6 bases). V was pared by 6 bases and J by 2 bases, with 10 bases between. Germline V lookup: CDR1 DFQATT, CDR2 SNEGSKA (reference sequence). This CDR3 has 12 residues. In nucleotides, the CDR3 is TGCAGTGCCGAAGGACAGAACTATGGCTACACCTTC. Translated: CSAEGQNYGYTF.

Turning to this clonotype: Since a much larger clone is just one base distant, this may be a read error. The chain uses TRBV20-1 and TRBJ2-3; TRBD2 aligns across 7 bases. The CDR3 sequence is 14 residues long. The V gene end was trimmed by 3 bases and the J gene end by 2 bases; junction bases not matched to a gene: 5. CDR1 and CDR2 (germline): DFQATT, SNEGSKA (reference sequence). The CDR3 nucleotides read TGCAGTGCTAGGACTAGCAGACTCACAGATACGCAGTATTTT. As protein: CSARTSRLTDTQYF.

This clonotype was picked up many times. The chain links TRBV7-9 to TRBJ1-4; D gene uncertain. Germline loops: CDR1 SEHNR, CDR2 FQNEAQ (reference sequence). V was cut by 1 base and J by 6 bases, with 9 bases left in between. There are 14 residues in the CDR3. The CDR3, as DNA: TGTGCCAGCAGCTTAGGAGGGCCTGATGAAAAACTGTTTTTT. This translates into CASSLGGPDEKLFF.

The chain joins TRBV6-1 to TRBJ1-5, with D unclear. This CDR3 region has 15 residues. Germline V CDR1 and CDR2: MNHNS, SASEGT. The V and J ends lost 4 bases and 2 bases respectively, with 12 bases between them. CDR3 DNA: TGTGCCAGCAGTGTTCAGGCCGGGGGCAATCAGCCCCAGCATTTT. Amino acid sequence: CASSVQAGGNQPQHF.

This clonotype came up many times. V is TRBV20-1 and J is TRBJ2-2; D gene unclear. The V gene's germline CDR1 is DFQATT and CDR2 SNEGSKA (reference sequence). This CDR3 is built from 13 residues. V was pared by 6 bases and J by 1 base, with 9 bases between. CDR3 DNA: TGCAGTGCCCTTTATCAGAACACCGGGGAGCTGTTTTTT. This translates into CSALYQNTGELFF.

At least ten counts were recorded for this clonotype. The chain is built from TRBV12-3 or TRBV12-4 and TRBJ2-1; D might be TRBD1 (6 bases). Trimming cost V 7 bases and J 15 bases, with 16 bases left between them. This CDR3 contains 11 residues. In DNA form, the CDR3 reads TGTGCCAGCAAAGGTCCAGGGGTGGGGTTCTTC. Translating gives CASKGPGVGFF.

Ten or more counts support this clonotype. The chain uses TRBV12-3 or TRBV12-4 and TRBJ1-1; a possible D gene is TRBD1 (5 bases). There are 13 residues in the CDR3. Trimming left V 6 bases short and J 1 base short, with 9 bases between. The CDR3 spells CASRAQGNTEAFF. CDR3 coding DNA: TGTGCCAGCAGGGCCCAGGGGAACACTGAAGCTTTCTTT.

This clonotype was counted only a few times. The V and J genes are TRBV20-1 and TRBJ1-4; D gene unclear. CDR3 length: 14 residues. The V end lost 6 bases, the J end lost 6 bases, and 17 bases lay between the germline ends. Germline V lookup: CDR1 DFQATT, CDR2 SNEGSKA (reference sequence). In DNA form, the CDR3 reads TGCAGTGCCTTTCCACTAAGCGTTGATGAAAAACTGTTTTTT. Residues: CSAFPLSVDEKLFF.

V and J are TRBV10-2 and TRBJ2-5, with 10 bases identical to TRBD1. The V gene's germline CDR1 is WSHSY and CDR2 SAAADI. V lost 4 bases to trimming and J lost 3 bases; unmatched junction nucleotides: 5. The CDR3 has 15 amino acids. The DNA for the CDR3 is TGCGCCAGCAGTGGAACGACAGGGGGCGAAGAGACCCAGTACTTC. It encodes CASSGTTGGEETQYF.

The chain recombines TRBV10-3 with TRBJ2-6; 13 bases map to TRBD2. CDR3 size: 18 residues. The J segment lost 0 bases and the V segment lost 2 bases, leaving 1 base of the junction unmatched. CDR1 ENHRY and CDR2 SYGVKD come from the germline V gene. The CDR3 protein is CAISEGLAGDSGANVLTF. CDR3 bases: TGTGCCATCAGTGAGGGACTAGCGGGGGACTCTGGGGCCAACGTCCTGACTTTC.

This clonotype was seen more than once but under ten times. V gene TRBV11-2 combines with J gene TRBJ2-7, with 10 positions matching TRBD2. The CDR3 contains 14 residues. CDR1 SGHAT and CDR2 FQNNGV come from the germline V gene. V gave up 2 bases and J gave up 7 bases; unmatched junction bases: 5. The CDR3 reads CASSLLAGAGEQYV. CDR3 nucleotide sequence: TGTGCCAGCAGCTTACTAGCGGGGGCTGGGGAGCAGTACGTC.

This clonotype has a handful of counts. The gene calls are TRBV11-1 and TRBJ2-6; TRBD1 matches 9 bases. CDR3 length: 19 amino acids. V was pared by 6 bases and J by 4 bases, with 16 bases of the junction left unmatched. From germline, CDR1 is SGHAT and CDR2 FQDESV (reference sequence). The CDR3 nucleotides are TGTGCCAGCAGTCCCCAGGGGACAGGGACCTCTAGAGGGGCCAACGTCCTGACTTTC. Translating gives CASSPQGTGTSRGANVLTF. The variable domain in full, with the rest retrieved from reference TRBV11-1 and TRBJ2-6, is EAEVAQSPRYKITEKSQAVAFWCDPISGHATLYWYRQILGQGPELLVQFQDESVVDDSQLPKDRFSAERLKGVDSTLKIQPAELGDSAMYLCASSPQGTGTSRGANVLTFGAGSRLTVL.

This chain links TRBV27 with TRBJ2-7; D is perhaps TRBD2 (7 bases). V was shortened by 0 bases and J by 5 bases, with 11 bases between the two germline ends. The CDR3 is 14 residues long. Looked up from germline, CDR1 is MNHEY and CDR2 is SMNVEV (reference sequence). The CDR3 DNA is TGTGCCAGCAGTTTATCTAGGGGGGGCAACGAGCAGTACTTC. The encoded protein is CASSLSRGGNEQYF.

The gene calls are TRBV15 and TRBJ1-2, with 10 bases matching TRBD1. Germline V CDR1 and CDR2: LNHNV, YYDKDF (reference sequence). The CDR3 has 18 amino acids. J was trimmed by 9 bases and V by 2 bases; bases with no gene match: 18. Here the CDR3 DNA reads TGTGCCACCAGCAGACCTCCGACCCCTTACCGGGACAGGGGTAGCTACACCTTC. Its protein is CATSRPPTPYRDRGSYTF.

The chain links TRBV5-4 to TRBJ2-1, with 12 bases identical to TRBD2. The germline V gene encodes CDR1 SGHNT and CDR2 YYREEE (reference sequence). The V gene end was trimmed by 4 bases and the J gene end by 9 bases; junction bases not matched to a gene: 11. CDR3 length: 16 amino acids. The CDR3 DNA reads TGTGCCAGCAGCGGGGGACTAGCGGGTGGTTCAAGTGAGCAGTTCTTC. Translated: CASSGGLAGGSSEQFF.

This clonotype has at least ten counts. The J gene is TRBJ2-2, the V gene TRBV9, with TRBD2 as a possible D gene (5 bases). CDR1 SGDLS and CDR2 YYNGEE come from the germline V gene. The CDR3 extends over 15 amino acids. V lost 0 bases, J lost 3 bases, and 9 bases lay in between. The CDR3 protein is CASSVDAGHTGELFF. The CDR3 region has the DNA TGTGCCAGCAGCGTAGATGCGGGTCACACCGGGGAGCTGTTTTTT. Full variable domain (remainder filled in from reference TRBV9 and TRBJ2-2): DSGVTQTPKHLITATGQRVTLRCSPRSGDLSVYWYQQSLDQGLQFLIQYYNGEERAKGNILERFSAQQFPDLHSELNLSSLELGDSALYFCASSVDAGHTGELFFGEGSRLTVL.

This clonotype came up many times. The chain employs TRBV4-1 and TRBJ2-2, with TRBD1 matching over 7 bases. The germline V gene encodes CDR1 MGHRA and CDR2 YSYEKL. The length of the CDR3 is 16 residues. With 0 bases clipped from V and 4 bases from J, the junction kept 5 bases outside the gene matches. The CDR3 loop reads CASSQDQTGLTGELFF. In DNA, the CDR3 is TGCGCCAGCAGCCAAGATCAGACAGGGCTCACCGGGGAGCTGTTTTTT.

The sample holds many counts of this clonotype. This chain uses TRBV12-3 or TRBV12-4 with TRBJ2-3, with 8 bases aligning to TRBD1. The CDR3 loop spans 12 amino acids. J gave up 14 bases and V 5 bases, and 9 bases lay outside the gene matches. CDR3 DNA sequence: TGTGCCAGCAGTCCGCAGGGGGCAGATCCGTATTTT. Residues: CASSPQGADPYF.

This clonotype was observed at least ten times. The rearrangement uses TRBV14 and TRBJ1-1; no reliable D call. The CDR3 covers 14 residues. CDR1 and CDR2 from the germline V gene are SGHDN and FVKESK. With 4 bases removed from V and 4 bases from J, the gap between germline ends came to 13 bases. CDR3 sequence: CASSPSLATTEAFF. In DNA form, the CDR3 reads TGTGCCAGCAGCCCTAGCTTGGCGACCACTGAAGCTTTCTTT.